The 5 T cell receptor beta chains given below trace back to one sample, sequenced in a study of T cell clonality in common variable immunodeficiency. Clones were sequenced by immunoSEQ multiplex PCR, and TCRdb holds only the in-frame ones, with some missing. Observed in the sample are tens of thousands of clones, none of them singletons. Sequencing input: peripheral blood mononuclear cells. These receptors all stem from a person aged 18 to 70 in good health.

This clone showed up many times. CDR3 in amino acids: CASSKGVNTEAFF. The sequenced CDR3 bases are TGTGCCAGCAGCAAGGGGGTGAACACTGAA. This sequence joins TRBV7-7 and TRBJ1-1, with D perhaps matching TRBD1 (6 bases). Sequencing ends 3 residues short of the CDR3 end; the germline J gene provides the rest. The V end lost 5 bases, the J end lost 0 bases, and 7 bases lay between the germline ends. This CDR3 has 13 amino acids. Germline values: CDR1 SSHAT, CDR2 FNYEAQ (reference sequence).

This clone has ten or more counts. Read coverage stops 3 residues before the CDR3 terminus; the germline J gene supplies the remainder. The rearrangement joins TRBV20-1 to TRBJ2-7; D gene uncertain. Trimming took off 3 bases at V and 4 bases at J, with 10 bases between the two ends. Per the germline V gene, CDR1 is DFQATT and CDR2 is SNEGSKA (reference sequence). The CDR3 is made up of 12 amino acids. Incomplete CDR3 DNA: TGCAGTGCTAGGCTAGACGGATACGAG. It specifies CSARLDGYE. The complete CDR3 protein is CSARLDGYEQYF.

This clone was detected many times. Here the CDR3 reads CASSRGTGYTGELFF. The part of the CDR3 DNA that was read is TGTGCCAGCAGCCGGGGGACAGGCTACACCGGGGAG. This sequence joins TRBV7-6 and TRBJ2-2; 8 nucleotides align to TRBD1. The sequenced fragment ends 3 residues before the CDR3 boundary, so the rest is inferred from the germline J gene. CDR1 and CDR2 from the germline V gene are SGHVS and FNYEAQ. The CDR3 runs to 15 residues. The V gene end was trimmed by 5 bases and the J gene end by 3 bases; junction bases not matched to a gene: 5.

The sample holds many counts of this clone. The read ends 3 residues shy of where the CDR3 ends; the end is completed using the germline J gene. The V gene is TRBV7-3, the J gene TRBJ1-1; tentative D call: TRBD1 (6 bases). Germline assignment: CDR1 SGHTA and CDR2 FQGTGA. Trimming removed 5 bases from V and 6 bases from J, with 31 bases in between. This CDR3 spans 19 amino acids. The sequenced CDR3 bases are TGTGCCAGCAGCCTAAAACCGGGACATCTTTTGGCTTTTGGCGCTGAA. Its protein product is CASSLKPGHLLAFGAE. The complete CDR3 sequence is CASSLKPGHLLAFGAEAFF.

This clone was seen at least ten times. The read ends 3 residues before the CDR3 terminus; that terminus is restored from the germline J gene. The genes are TRBV20-1 and TRBJ1-2; 9 bases align to TRBD1. The CDR3 is 13 residues long. CDR1 and CDR2 (germline): DFQATT, SNEGSKA (reference sequence). With V trimmed by 6 bases and J by 4 bases, 6 bases remained unmatched. The CDR3 protein is CSAQTGGVYGYTF. CDR3 DNA, as far as it was read: TGCAGTGCCCAGACAGGGGGAGTCTATGGC.